This T cell receptor (beta chain) was recorded in a study of patients and donors after allogeneic stem cell transplantation. TCRdb re-called the RT-PCR reads through MiXCR, storing one row per CDR3 protein. This table has about 87,000 distinct CDR3 sequences, approximately 5.2% appearing once. This clonotype was observed at least ten times. There are 13 residues in the CDR3. Germline-derived CDR1 and CDR2 are MRHNA and SNTAGT. Trimming took off 4 bases at V and 10 bases at J, with 14 bases between the two ends. The origin of this receptor is a human donor who was either an allogeneic HSCT recipient or a stem cell or donor lymphocyte infusion donor (not recorded which). It is not recorded whose cells these are; they may come from a transplant donor. The J gene is TRBJ2-1, the V gene TRBV6-4, with D uncertain. The sequenced material came from blood, either unsorted or a sorted T cell fraction (not recorded which). The CDR3 DNA sequence: TGTGCCAGCAGTGTTGGTCCTTCCGGCGAGCAGTTCTTC. Translating gives CASSVGPSGEQFF.